Listed below are T cell receptor beta chains from one sample, sequenced in a study of blood T cell repertoires in COVID-19. Measured with immunoSEQ multiplex PCR; TCRdb has only the in-frame clones, and not every one. The top ten hold about 4.8% of the sample, which has 200,000 to 250,000 clones, around four fifths seen once. Specimen: peripheral blood. Receptor source: a woman aged 70 to 79 with acute or convalescent COVID-19. CDR3s include the opening cysteine and the closing phenylalanine or tryptophan. A D gene is named only where the DNA matches it firmly. For some rows the clone size is stated as once, few or many, or as a class when expanded; others skip it.

v_call	clone_size	j_call	d_call	cdr3_aa	cdr3_nt
TRBV5-1	.	TRBJ2-5	.	CASSLRRETQYF	TGCGCCAGCAGTCTGAGGAGGGAGACCCAGTACTTC
TRBV9	.	TRBJ2-7	TRBD1	CASSALPDRVYEQYF	TGTGCCAGCAGCGCCCTTCCGGACAGGGTCTACGAGCAGTACTTC
TRBV7-6	.	TRBJ2-5	.	CASSPDRDYQETQYF	TGTGCCAGCAGCCCGGACAGGGACTATCAAGAGACCCAGTACTTC
TRBV6-2/TRBV6-3	.	TRBJ1-5	.	CASSLQGPNQPQHF	TGTGCCAGCAGTTTACAGGGACCCAATCAGCCCCAGCATTTT
TRBV20-1	.	TRBJ1-1	.	CSASRMRLKNTEAFF	TGCAGTGCTAGTAGGATGCGACTTAAGAACACTGAAGCTTTCTTT
TRBV5-6	.	TRBJ2-1	.	CASSYIQAYNEQFF	TGTGCCAGCAGCTACATACAGGCCTACAATGAGCAGTTCTTC
TRBV28	.	TRBJ2-5	TRBD2	CASSVQRGQETQYF	TGTGCCAGCAGCGTCCAGCGGGGTCAAGAGACCCAGTACTTC
TRBV10-1	.	TRBJ1-1	.	CASSDSQDTEAFF	TGCGCCAGCAGTGACAGTCAGGACACTGAAGCTTTCTTT
TRBV7-2	.	TRBJ2-1	TRBD1	CASSSLTGGRTNEQFF	TGTGCCAGCAGCTCCCTAACAGGGGGCCGAACCAATGAGCAGTTCTTC
TRBV28	.	TRBJ1-2	.	CASSPDTANYGYTF	TGTGCCAGCAGTCCCGATACAGCTAACTATGGCTACACCTTC
TRBV9	.	TRBJ2-2	TRBD1	CASSAFGQGVPGELFF	TGTGCCAGCAGCGCATTCGGACAGGGGGTCCCCGGGGAGCTGTTTTTT
TRBV29-1	.	TRBJ1-2	TRBD1	CSVRDRAFNYGYTF	TGCAGCGTCCGGGACAGGGCCTTTAACTATGGCTACACCTTC
TRBV20-1	.	TRBJ2-7	.	CSASHPSRGSYEQYF	TGCAGTGCTAGTCATCCCAGCCGGGGGTCCTACGAGCAGTACTTC
TRBV6-2/TRBV6-3	.	TRBJ1-1	.	CASSPTGWGAFF	TGTGCCAGCAGTCCGACAGGTTGGGGAGCTTTCTTT
TRBV6-1	.	TRBJ1-2	.	CASSESGYGYTF	TGTGCCAGCAGTGAATCGGGCTATGGCTACACCTTC
TRBV19	.	TRBJ1-1	.	CASSEGGTEAFF	TGTGCCAGTAGTGAGGGAGGGACTGAAGCTTTCTTT
TRBV7-2	.	TRBJ1-2	.	CASRATLISNYGYTF	TGTGCCAGCAGGGCGACTCTCATTTCTAACTATGGCTACACCTTC
TRBV7-2	once	TRBJ2-1	.	CASSFTRSSYNEQFF	TGTGCCAGCAGCTTCACACGGAGCTCCTACAATGAGCAGTTCTTC
TRBV9	.	TRBJ2-3	TRBD2	CASSSQGLAGGQDTQYF	TGTGCCAGCAGCAGTCAAGGACTAGCGGGGGGGCAAGATACGCAGTATTTT
TRBV2	.	TRBJ2-4	TRBD2	CASTRTTAGKNIQYF	TGTGCCAGCACCCGGACAACAGCGGGGAAAAACATTCAGTACTTC
TRBV28	.	TRBJ1-5	.	CASSQDRGLSNQPQHF	TGTGCCAGCAGTCAGGACAGAGGGCTAAGCAATCAGCCCCAGCATTTT
TRBV5-1	.	TRBJ1-6	.	CASGRDIQSKGSPLHF	TGCGCCAGCGGACGGGACATCCAAAGCAAGGGTTCACCCCTCCACTTT
TRBV5-1	.	TRBJ1-6	TRBD1	CASCFRGESSYNSPLHF	TGCGCCAGCTGTTTCAGGGGGGAGAGCTCCTATAATTCACCCCTCCACTTT
TRBV18	.	TRBJ1-5	TRBD1	CASSRDRGQQPQHF	TGTGCCAGCTCACGGGACAGGGGGCAACAGCCCCAGCATTTT
TRBV29-1	.	TRBJ1-1	.	CSVEEGPEAFF	TGCAGCGTTGAAGAGGGGCCTGAAGCTTTCTTT
TRBV6-2/TRBV6-3	.	TRBJ2-6	.	CASSYQGPRANVLTF	TGTGCCAGCAGTTACCAGGGGCCACGGGCCAACGTCCTGACTTTC
TRBV3-1/TRBV3-2	.	TRBJ1-5	TRBD1	CASSQESGDREEEPQHF	TGTGCCAGCAGCCAAGAAAGTGGCGACAGGGAGGAGGAGCCCCAGCATTTT
TRBV5-1	.	TRBJ1-2	.	CASSSVVGQTRGGYTF	TGCGCCAGCAGCTCTGTCGTGGGACAAACTCGGGGTGGCTACACCTTC
TRBV2	.	TRBJ2-5	.	CASSGQGGQETQYF	TGTGCCAGCAGCGGACAGGGAGGGCAAGAGACCCAGTACTTC
TRBV7-2	.	TRBJ2-2	TRBD1	CASSSTTGDTGELFF	TGTGCCAGCAGTTCAACTACAGGGGACACCGGGGAGCTGTTTTTT
TRBV15	.	TRBJ2-1	TRBD2	CATRTSGGADYNEQFF	TGTGCCACCAGGACTAGCGGGGGGGCAGATTACAATGAGCAGTTCTTC
TRBV18	.	TRBJ1-2	TRBD1	CASSPITVGTDGYTF	TGTGCCAGCTCACCAATCACGGTTGGGACAGACGGCTACACCTTC
TRBV19	.	TRBJ1-2	.	CASSMGTSYYGYTF	TGTGCCAGTAGTATGGGGACAAGCTACTATGGCTACACCTTC
TRBV5-8	few	TRBJ1-4	.	CASSLVSVGPTNEKLFF	TGTGCCAGCAGCTTGGTTTCGGTGGGCCCAACTAATGAAAAACTGTTTTTT
TRBV2	.	TRBJ1-5	TRBD1	CASSFQGALSNQPQHF	TGTGCCAGCAGCTTCCAGGGGGCGCTGAGCAATCAGCCCCAGCATTTT
TRBV19	.	TRBJ2-2	.	CASSQRQGLNTGELFF	TGTGCCAGTAGTCAGAGACAGGGACTGAACACCGGGGAGCTGTTTTTT
TRBV5-1	.	TRBJ2-7	TRBD2	CASSLGPLSGGYEQYF	TGCGCCAGCAGCTTGGGCCCGCTTAGCGGGGGTTACGAGCAGTACTTC
TRBV19	.	TRBJ1-2	TRBD1	CAVLRDRGDYGYTF	TGTGCCGTTCTCCGGGACAGGGGAGACTATGGCTACACCTTC
TRBV6-5	.	TRBJ1-5	.	CASSTLSGAHQPQHF	TGTGCCAGCAGTACCCTCTCAGGGGCGCATCAGCCCCAGCATTTT
TRBV19	.	TRBJ2-1	.	CASSILLGGPLDNEQFF	TGTGCCAGTAGTATTTTGCTCGGAGGACCCCTTGACAATGAGCAGTTCTTC
TRBV24-1	.	TRBJ1-2	TRBD1	CATSDRDRGRGGYTF	TGTGCCACCAGTGACCGGGACAGGGGGCGAGGTGGCTACACCTTC
TRBV7-2	.	TRBJ2-3	TRBD1	CASRYRDSPSLNTQYF	TGTGCCAGCAGATATCGGGACAGTCCCTCTTTGAATACGCAGTATTTT
TRBV2	.	TRBJ1-2	.	CASSGYRAARGYTF	TGTGCCAGCAGTGGGTACAGGGCCGCTCGTGGCTACACCTTC
TRBV6-2/TRBV6-3	.	TRBJ1-2	.	CASSYPGGYYGYTF	TGTGCCAGCAGTTACCCGGGGGGCTACTATGGCTACACCTTC
TRBV3-1/TRBV3-2	.	TRBJ1-1	.	CASSLNRASEAFF	TGTGCCAGCAGCCTCAACAGGGCTTCTGAAGCTTTCTTT
TRBV18	.	TRBJ1-1	TRBD1	CASSQDRVKNTEAFF	TGTGCCAGCTCACAAGACAGGGTAAAGAACACTGAAGCTTTCTTT
TRBV2	.	TRBJ2-2	.	CASIPFRNTGELFF	TGTGCCAGCATTCCTTTCAGGAACACCGGGGAGCTGTTTTTT
TRBV4-2	.	TRBJ2-7	TRBD1	CASSLDRGPYEQYF	TGTGCCAGCAGCCTGGACAGGGGCCCCTACGAGCAGTACTTC
TRBV5-4	.	TRBJ2-3	.	CASSAEGGAKDTQYF	TGTGCCAGCAGCGCCGAGGGGGGGGCAAAAGATACGCAGTATTTT
TRBV29-1	.	TRBJ2-1	TRBD2	CSVDLLAGGLSSYNEQFF	TGCAGCGTTGACCTACTAGCGGGGGGACTAAGCTCCTACAATGAGCAGTTCTTC
TRBV19	.	TRBJ1-2	.	CASSIVSTGSDGYTF	TGTGCCAGTAGTATAGTCTCGACAGGTAGTGACGGCTACACCTTC